One T cell receptor (beta chain) is described in this entry. Which cohort a participant joined came from the clinical history participants gave. Exposed participants encountered a COVID-19 case during the 2 weeks preceding study entry. This sample is part of a study of blood T cell repertoires in COVID-19. Across the study: From the United States, Italy and Spain came samples of acute and convalescent COVID-19.

V shed 0 bases and J 6 bases; nucleotides not matched to a gene: 15. The CDR3 extends over 19 amino acids. The germline CDR1 and CDR2 sequences are LNHNV and YYDKDF (reference sequence). Authors' methods: Scientists estimated how many nucleated cells there were by amplifying reference gene primers. Profiling relied on immunoSEQ multiplex PCR, and the TCRdb table lists in-frame clones only, not all of them. V, J and clone size were drawn from that table, and D and trimming were deduced from the DNA. Of under 200,000 clones in the sample, about four fifths are singletons; the top ten hold approximately 3%.

The rearrangement links TRBV15 to TRBJ2-1; 9 nucleotides line up with TRBD2. The receptor's source is a woman aged 25-40 years who had been exposed to COVID-19. Specimen: PBMCs or T cells enriched from blood (not recorded which). CDR3 DNA: TGTGCCACCAGCAGAGATCGGTGGGTCGCGGGGGGGCGCGGCAATGAGCAGTTCTTC. It yields the protein CATSRDRWVAGGRGNEQFF.